This T cell receptor (beta chain) was found in a study of glioma-infiltrating T cells after dendritic cell vaccination. Study-level information: Dendritic cells derived from monocytes and pulsed with autologous tumor lysate formed the vaccine.

The immunoSEQ assay amplified TCRB CDR3 from up to roughly 2 ug DNA. Sequencing used immunoSEQ multiplex PCR; TCRdb keeps in-frame clones, though not all of them. The sample has 93,000 or so clones, 79% seen once. Only patients with spare fresh-frozen tumor and over two years of follow-up were included. The V end was cut by 6 bases, the J end by 2 bases, with 7 bases between. Germline V CDR1 and CDR2: MNHNY, SVGAGI (reference sequence). This CDR3 contains 13 residues. The source of this sequence is a human donor with glioblastoma. The material sequenced was blood, taken before dendritic cell vaccination. This chain uses TRBV6-6 with TRBJ2-2, with D perhaps matching TRBD2 (6 bases). CDR3 DNA: TGTGCCAGCAGAGCGGGTAACACCGGGGAGCTGTTTTTT. Its protein is CASRAGNTGELFF.